This T cell receptor beta chain was captured in a study of CD8 T cells in Susac syndrome. The ends were cut back, 8 bases at V and 2 bases at J, with 10 bases in the middle. The CDR3 length is 13 residues. Germline CDR1 reads MNHNS; CDR2 reads SASEGT. With random hexamers, reverse transcription was performed on about 0.5 to 1 ug of RNA. Amplification of TCR beta CDR3 was carried out by immunoSEQ multiplex PCR, which covered 54 Vbeta and 13 Jbeta segments. Via MiXCR, TCRdb re-called the immunoSEQ multiplex PCR reads, giving one row per CDR3 protein. The data show about 200,000 distinct CDR3 sequences, approximately 95% seen once.

This receptor was obtained from a human donor with multiple sclerosis. The chain employs TRBV6-1 and TRBJ1-3; D remains unclear. Sequencing used CD4+ T cells from PBMCs. The CDR3: CASQVGAGNTIYF. The CDR3 nucleotides read TGTGCCAGCCAGGTTGGCGCTGGAAACACCATATATTTT.